One T cell receptor (beta chain) is described in this entry. Repertoires were generated with immunoSEQ multiplex PCR, while TCRdb's copy carries only in-frame clones and drops some. The sample consists of 90,000 to 95,000 clones, approximately 93% of them appearing once. This CDR3 contains 14 residues. V lost 2 bases and J lost 1, with 8 bases in between. The germline V gene has CDR1 LGHNA and CDR2 YSLEER. These data belong to a study of siplizumab effects on memory and regulatory T cells. The clonotype originates from a human donor in good health. Material: CD8+ T cells sorted from blood. This rearrangement joins TRBV4-3 to TRBJ1-1, with D unresolved. DNA of the CDR3: TGCGCCAGCAGCCAAACGACGGGGAACACTGAAGCTTTCTTT. Translating gives CASSQTTGNTEAFF.